Below, 11 T cell receptor beta chains from the same sample are listed, as sequenced in a study of shared clonotypes between healthy human individuals. Method: immunoSEQ multiplex PCR; TCRdb's copy keeps in-frame clones and lacks some. The sample yields roughly 500,000 clones, over 70% seen once. Material: PBMCs. These receptors all come from a woman aged 40 to 49 in good health. Some clones in this sample may be carry-over from other donors' samples.

This clone was seen more than once but under ten times. The CDR3 DNA follows: TGCGCCAGCAGCTTGGGCGTGGAGGGCGGGGAGCTGTTTTTT. Translated, it gives CASSLGVEGGELFF. The genes are TRBV5-1 and TRBJ2-2, with a possible D match to TRBD2 (6 bases). The CDR3 is made up of 14 amino acids. Germline V gene data show CDR1 as SGHRS and CDR2 as YFSETQ. V gave up 0 bases and J gave up 7 bases, with 10 bases separating them.

The count of this clone is one. The chain is built from TRBV18 and TRBJ1-1, with TRBD1 matching over 7 bases. Germline V gene data show CDR1 as KGHSH and CDR2 as LQKENI. Germline trimming cut 4 bases from V and 1 base from J; bases unmatched to any gene: 15. The CDR3 spans 18 residues. The chain's CDR3 is CASSHSSRTGSENTEAFF. In DNA form, the CDR3 reads TGTGCCAGCTCACATTCTAGCCGGACAGGTTCAGAGAACACTGAAGCTTTCTTT.

This rearrangement joins TRBV28 to TRBJ2-7; the D gene could be TRBD1 or TRBD2 (5 bases each). The CDR3 loop spans 14 amino acids. Looked up from germline, CDR1 is MDHEN and CDR2 is SYDVKM. The V gene lost 7 bases and the J gene lost 1 base, with 14 bases spanning the gap. CDR3 DNA sequence: TGTGCCAGCATATCCGGGGCCGGGTCCTACGAGCAGTACTTC. Protein sequence: CASISGAGSYEQYF.

Of note for this clone: This likely traces to a read error, being one base from a far larger clone. This chain connects TRBV5-1 to TRBJ2-2, with D perhaps matching TRBD2 (6 bases). The CDR3 extends over 15 amino acids. CDR1 and CDR2 from the germline V gene are SGHRS and YFSETQ. V was pared by 5 bases and J by 5 bases, with 16 bases between. The CDR3 DNA sequence: TGCGCCAGCAGAGGTTCTTTCGGGGGAACCGGGGAGCTGTTTTTT. Amino acid sequence: CASRGSFGGTGELFF.

V and J are TRBV10-3 and TRBJ2-2; D perhaps matches TRBD1 (6 bases). Germline loops: CDR1 ENHRY, CDR2 SYGVKD. The CDR3 contains 15 residues. Trimming removed 0 bases from V and 5 bases from J, with 10 bases in between. The CDR3 is CAISESMGATGELFF. The CDR3 coding sequence is TGTGCCATCAGTGAGTCGATGGGGGCAACCGGGGAGCTGTTTTTT.

The CDR3 reads CAWSLKGGGQPQHF. CDR3 nucleotide sequence: TGTGCCTGGAGTTTAAAAGGGGGCGGGCAGCCCCAGCATTTT. The chain employs TRBV30 and TRBJ1-5; 7 bases match TRBD1. Germline V lookup: CDR1 GTSNPN, CDR2 SVGIG (reference sequence). This CDR3 spans 14 amino acids. V gave up 2 bases and J gave up 7 bases; unmatched junction bases: 8.

The chain combines TRBV5-4 with TRBJ1-2; D not certain. The CDR3 is 16 amino acids. Trimming shortened V by 0 bases and J by 0 bases, and 12 bases separated the two germline ends. Germline lookup yields CDR1 SGHNT and CDR2 YYREEE (reference sequence). The CDR3 nucleotides read TGTGCCAGCAGCTTGGTGGGGTCAGCAACTAACTATGGCTACACCTTC. Translated, it gives CASSLVGSATNYGYTF.

The chain employs TRBV7-9 and TRBJ1-2, with TRBD1 matching over 7 bases. The ends lost 5 bases at V and 3 bases at J; junction bases unmatched: 3. The CDR3 length is 13 residues. The germline CDR1 and CDR2 sequences are SEHNR and FQNEAQ (reference sequence). This CDR3 reads CASSNQGDYGYTF. CDR3 DNA sequence: TGTGCCAGCAGCAACCAGGGGGACTATGGCTACACCTTC.

This clone was counted at least ten times. The chain joins TRBV19 to TRBJ2-7; D could derive from TRBD1 or TRBD2 (5 bases each). Trimming removed 8 bases from V and 3 bases from J, with 14 bases in between. CDR3 length: 13 residues. Germline V gene lookup returns CDR1 LNHDA and CDR2 SQIVND (reference sequence). This chain's CDR3 is CASGRDGGYEQYF. Written as DNA, the CDR3 is TGTGCCAGTGGAAGGGACGGAGGCTACGAGCAGTACTTC.

Concerning this clone itself: A read error is the likely source, as a far larger clone sits one nucleotide away. The same CDR3 arises from other DNA sequences in this sample as well. This rearrangement joins TRBV6-6 to TRBJ2-7; 7 nucleotides match TRBD2. V lost 5 bases, J lost 6 bases, and 13 bases stayed unmatched. Germline V lookup: CDR1 MNHNY, CDR2 SVGAGI (reference sequence). This CDR3 is 15 amino acids long. The CDR3: CASSPRRLAPSEQYF. CDR3 DNA: TGTGCCAGCAGTCCCCGCCGACTAGCCCCCAGCGAGCAGTACTTC.

A remark on this clone: A read error is the likely source, as a far larger clone sits one nucleotide away. CDR3 nucleotides: TGTGCCAGCAGTGGAAGGGCTTCCCAGCAGGGAGATACGCAGTATTTT. Residues: CASSGRASQQGDTQYF. This chain links TRBV2 with TRBJ2-3, with D perhaps TRBD1 (5 bases). The CDR3 is 16 amino acids. Trimming took 4 bases from V and 5 from J, leaving 19 bases between them. Germline loops: CDR1 SNHLY, CDR2 FYNNEI.